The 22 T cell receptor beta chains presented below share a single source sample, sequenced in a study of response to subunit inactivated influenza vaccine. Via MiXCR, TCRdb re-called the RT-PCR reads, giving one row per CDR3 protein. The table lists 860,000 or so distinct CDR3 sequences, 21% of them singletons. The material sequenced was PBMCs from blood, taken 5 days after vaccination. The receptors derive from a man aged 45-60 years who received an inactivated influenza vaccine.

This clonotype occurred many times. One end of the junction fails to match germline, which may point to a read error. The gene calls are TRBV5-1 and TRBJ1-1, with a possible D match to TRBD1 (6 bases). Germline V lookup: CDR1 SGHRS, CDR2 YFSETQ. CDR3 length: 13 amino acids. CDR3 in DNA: TGTGCCAGCAGCGGACAGTTGAACACTGAAGCTTTCTTT. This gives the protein CASSGQLNTEAFF.

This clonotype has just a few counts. Here the CDR3 reads CSAQDGQLNTEAFF. The CDR3 nucleotides are TGCAGTGCTCAAGACGGACAGCTGAACACTGAAGCTTTCTTT. The chain uses TRBV20-1 and TRBJ1-1, with TRBD1 as a possible D gene (6 bases). Germline V gene data show CDR1 as DFQATT and CDR2 as SNEGSKA (reference sequence). The CDR3 sequence is 14 residues long. V shed 5 bases and J shed 0 bases, with 13 bases lying between them.

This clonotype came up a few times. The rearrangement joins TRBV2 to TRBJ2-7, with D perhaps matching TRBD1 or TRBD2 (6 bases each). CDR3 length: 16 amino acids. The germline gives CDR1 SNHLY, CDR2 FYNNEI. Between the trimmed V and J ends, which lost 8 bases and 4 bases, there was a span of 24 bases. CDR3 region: CASRFRVKGGWYEQYF. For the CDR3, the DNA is TGTGCCAGCCGTTTTCGGGTGAAGGGGGGCTGGTACGAGCAGTACTTC.

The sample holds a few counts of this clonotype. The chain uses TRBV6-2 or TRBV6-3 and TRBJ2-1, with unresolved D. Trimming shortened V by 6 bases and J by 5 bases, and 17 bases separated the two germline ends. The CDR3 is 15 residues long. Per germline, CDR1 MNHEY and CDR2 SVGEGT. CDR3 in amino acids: CASSPDSRIDNEQFF. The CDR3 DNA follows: TGTGCCAGCAGCCCGGATAGTCGGATAGACAATGAGCAGTTCTTC.

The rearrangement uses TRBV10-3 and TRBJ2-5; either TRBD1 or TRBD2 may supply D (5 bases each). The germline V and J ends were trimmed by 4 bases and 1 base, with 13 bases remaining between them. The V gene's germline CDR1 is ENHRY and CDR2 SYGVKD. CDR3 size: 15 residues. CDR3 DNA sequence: TGTGCCATCAGTGTCAATCTGGGGGTCCAAGAGACCCAGTACTTC. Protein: CAISVNLGVQETQYF.

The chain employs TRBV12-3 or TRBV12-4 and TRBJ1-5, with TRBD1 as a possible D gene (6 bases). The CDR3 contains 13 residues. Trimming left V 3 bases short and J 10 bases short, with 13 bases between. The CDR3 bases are TGTGCCAGCAGTTTGGAGGGGGTTTTTCCCCAGCATTTT. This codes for CASSLEGVFPQHF.

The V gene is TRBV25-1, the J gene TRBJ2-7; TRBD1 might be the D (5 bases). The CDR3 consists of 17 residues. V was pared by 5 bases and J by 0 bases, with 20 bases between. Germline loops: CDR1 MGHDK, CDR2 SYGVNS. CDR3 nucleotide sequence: TGTGCCAGCAGTACCCTAAGGGCAGGGCTAAGCTCCTACGAGCAGTACTTC. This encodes CASSTLRAGLSSYEQYF.

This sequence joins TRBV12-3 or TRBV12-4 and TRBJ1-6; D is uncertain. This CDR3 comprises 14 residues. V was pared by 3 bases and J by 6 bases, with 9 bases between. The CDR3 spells CASSFSEFNSPLHF. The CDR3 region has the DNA TGTGCCAGCAGTTTTAGCGAGTTTAATTCACCCCTCCACTTT.

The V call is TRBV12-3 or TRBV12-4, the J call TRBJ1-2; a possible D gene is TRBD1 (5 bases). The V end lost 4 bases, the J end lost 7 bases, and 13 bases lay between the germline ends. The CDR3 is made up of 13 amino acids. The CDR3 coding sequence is TGTGCCAGCAGTTCGACAGAAGAAAGTGGCTACACCTTC. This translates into CASSSTEESGYTF.

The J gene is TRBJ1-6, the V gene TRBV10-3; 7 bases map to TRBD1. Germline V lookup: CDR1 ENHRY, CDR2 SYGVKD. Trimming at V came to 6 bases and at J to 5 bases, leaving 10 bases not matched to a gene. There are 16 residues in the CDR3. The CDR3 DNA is TGTGCCATCAGGAAAAAGACCGGGACAGATAATTCACCCCTCCACTTT. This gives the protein CAIRKKTGTDNSPLHF.

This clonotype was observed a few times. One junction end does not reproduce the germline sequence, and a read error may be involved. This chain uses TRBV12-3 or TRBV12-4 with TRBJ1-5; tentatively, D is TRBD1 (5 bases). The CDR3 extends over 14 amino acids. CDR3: CASSLGGRDQPPHF. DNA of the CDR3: TGTGCCAGCAGTTTAGGGGGACGGGATCAGCCCCCGCATTTT.

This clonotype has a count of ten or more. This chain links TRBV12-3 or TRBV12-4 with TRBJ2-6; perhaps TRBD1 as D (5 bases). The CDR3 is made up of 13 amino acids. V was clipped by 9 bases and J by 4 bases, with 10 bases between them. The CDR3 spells CASRGSGANVLTF. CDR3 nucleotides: TGTGCCAGTAGGGGTTCCGGGGCCAACGTCCTGACTTTC.

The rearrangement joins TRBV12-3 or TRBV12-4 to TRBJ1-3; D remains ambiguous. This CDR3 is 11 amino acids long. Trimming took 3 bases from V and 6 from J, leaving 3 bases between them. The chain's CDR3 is CASSFENTIYF. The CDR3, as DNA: TGTGCCAGCAGTTTTGAAAACACCATATATTTT.

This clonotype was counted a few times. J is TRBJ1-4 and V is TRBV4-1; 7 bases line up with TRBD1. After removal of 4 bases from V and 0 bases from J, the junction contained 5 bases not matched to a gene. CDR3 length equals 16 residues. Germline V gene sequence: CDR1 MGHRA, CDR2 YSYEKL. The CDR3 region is CASSPGQATTNEKLFF. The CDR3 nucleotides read TGCGCCAGCAGCCCTGGACAGGCTACAACTAATGAAAAACTGTTTTTT.

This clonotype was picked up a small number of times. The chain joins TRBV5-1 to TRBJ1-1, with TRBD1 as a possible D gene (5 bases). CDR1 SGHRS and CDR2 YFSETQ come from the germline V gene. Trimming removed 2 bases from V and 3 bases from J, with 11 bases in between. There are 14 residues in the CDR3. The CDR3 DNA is TGCGCCAGCAGCTTAGGGACTGTGGACACTGAAGCTTTCTTT. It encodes CASSLGTVDTEAFF.

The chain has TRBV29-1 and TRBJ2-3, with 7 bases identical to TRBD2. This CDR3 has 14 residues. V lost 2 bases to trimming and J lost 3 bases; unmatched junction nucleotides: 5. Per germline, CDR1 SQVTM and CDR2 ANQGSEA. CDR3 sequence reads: CSVESVGGTDTQYF. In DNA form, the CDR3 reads TGCAGCGTTGAATCCGTGGGAGGGACAGATACGCAGTATTTT.

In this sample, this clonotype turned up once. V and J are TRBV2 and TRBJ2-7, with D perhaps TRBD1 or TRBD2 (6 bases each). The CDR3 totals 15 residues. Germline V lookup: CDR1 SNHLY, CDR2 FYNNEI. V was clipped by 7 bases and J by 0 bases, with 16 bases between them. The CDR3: CASTYQRGVSYEQYF. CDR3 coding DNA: TGTGCCAGCACGTATCAGAGGGGGGTCTCCTACGAGCAGTACTTC.

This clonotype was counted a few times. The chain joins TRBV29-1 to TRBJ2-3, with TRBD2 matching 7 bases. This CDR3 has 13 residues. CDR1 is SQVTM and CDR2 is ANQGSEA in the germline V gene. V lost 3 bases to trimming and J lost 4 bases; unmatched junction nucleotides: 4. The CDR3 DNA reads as TGCAGCGTTGAGGCTAGCGGTGCAGATACGCAGTATTTT. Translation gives CSVEASGADTQYF.

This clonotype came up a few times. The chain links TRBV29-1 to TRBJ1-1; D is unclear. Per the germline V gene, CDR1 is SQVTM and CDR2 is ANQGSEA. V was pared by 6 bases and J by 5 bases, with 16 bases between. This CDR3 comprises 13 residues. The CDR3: CSVFNPGKTEAFF. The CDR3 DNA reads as TGCAGCGTCTTCAACCCCGGCAAGACTGAAGCTTTCTTT. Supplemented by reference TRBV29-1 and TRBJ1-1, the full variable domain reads SAVISQKPSRDICQRGTSLTIQCQVDSQVTMMFWYRQQPGQSLTLIATANQGSEATYESGFVIDKFPISRPNLTFSTLTVSNMSPEDSSIYLCSVFNPGKTEAFFGQGTRLTVV.

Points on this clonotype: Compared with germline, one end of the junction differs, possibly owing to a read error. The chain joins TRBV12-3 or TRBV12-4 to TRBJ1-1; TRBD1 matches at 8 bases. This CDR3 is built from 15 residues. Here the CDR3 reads CASSSQGVMNTEAFF. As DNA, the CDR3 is TGCGCCAGCAGTTCACAGGGGGTAATGAACACTGAAGCTTTCTTT.

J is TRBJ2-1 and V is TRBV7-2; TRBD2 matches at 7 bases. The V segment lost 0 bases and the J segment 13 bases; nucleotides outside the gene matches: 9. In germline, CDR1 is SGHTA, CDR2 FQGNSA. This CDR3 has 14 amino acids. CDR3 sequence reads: CASSLAGGDGRQFF. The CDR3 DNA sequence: TGTGCCAGCAGCTTAGCGGGGGGGGACGGAAGACAGTTCTTC.

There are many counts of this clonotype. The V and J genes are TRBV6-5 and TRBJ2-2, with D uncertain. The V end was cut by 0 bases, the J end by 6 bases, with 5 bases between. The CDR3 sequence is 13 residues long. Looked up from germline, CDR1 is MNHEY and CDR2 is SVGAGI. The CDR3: CASSYSIPGELFF. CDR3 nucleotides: TGTGCCAGCAGTTACTCGATCCCCGGGGAGCTGTTTTTT.